One sample yielded the 21 T cell receptor beta chains listed below, sequenced in a study of CD8 T cells in Susac syndrome. Roughly 0.45 to 1 ug RNA was reverse transcribed with random hexamers. One entry per CDR3 protein results from TCRdb running MiXCR on the immunoSEQ multiplex PCR reads. The profile shows around 130,000 distinct CDR3 sequences, just under 95% of them singletons. Material for sequencing was CD8+ T cells from PBMCs. Receptors originate from a human donor with Susac syndrome.

The V gene is TRBV3-1, the J gene TRBJ2-7, with TRBD1 matching 8 bases. The CDR3 consists of 13 residues. V was clipped by 1 base and J by 4 bases; unmatched bases: 0. In germline, CDR1 is LGHDT, CDR2 YNNKEL (reference sequence). The CDR3 protein is CASSQGQGYEQYF. The CDR3 DNA is TGTGCCAGCAGCCAAGGACAGGGGTACGAGCAGTACTTC.

The J gene is TRBJ1-1, the V gene TRBV10-2, with a tentative D call TRBD1 (5 bases). There are 15 residues in the CDR3. CDR1 and CDR2 from the germline V gene are WSHSY and SAAADI. V lost 3 bases, J lost 3 bases, and 14 bases lay in between. The CDR3 sequence: CASSDEGMSDTEAFF. The CDR3, as DNA: TGCGCCAGCAGTGACGAGGGGATGTCGGACACTGAAGCTTTCTTT.

DNA of the CDR3: TGCAGCGTTGAAGAGGGGGCTGGGGACTATGGCTACACCTTC. Residues: CSVEEGAGDYGYTF. The chain recombines TRBV29-1 with TRBJ1-2; a possible D gene is TRBD1 (6 bases). CDR1 is SQVTM, CDR2 ANQGSEA, per germline. The length of the CDR3 is 14 residues. V was shortened by 0 bases and J by 3 bases, with 11 bases between the two germline ends.

J is TRBJ2-7 and V is TRBV13, with TRBD2 as a possible D gene (5 bases). V was shortened by 5 bases and J by 7 bases, with 15 bases between the two germline ends. The CDR3 consists of 13 residues. Germline assignment: CDR1 PRHDT and CDR2 FYEKMQ (reference sequence). CDR3: CASSRSRTGEQYF. As DNA, the CDR3 is TGTGCCAGCAGCCGATCTAGAACGGGAGAGCAGTACTTC.

The chain couples TRBV9 to TRBJ1-2; no definite D call. V lost 0 bases and J 7 bases, leaving 16 bases between the germline ends. In germline, CDR1 is SGDLS, CDR2 YYNGEE. The length of the CDR3 is 15 residues. The CDR3 protein is CASSVAAQIKTGYTF. The CDR3 DNA follows: TGTGCCAGCAGCGTAGCTGCGCAGATCAAAACTGGCTACACCTTC.

The V and J genes are TRBV29-1 and TRBJ2-1; TRBD1 is a possible D gene (6 bases). The germline gives CDR1 SQVTM, CDR2 ANQGSEA. Trimming took off 6 bases at V and 0 bases at J, with 12 bases between the two ends. The CDR3 extends over 14 amino acids. CDR3 coding DNA: TGCAGCGTGAACGACAGGAGCTCCTACAATGAGCAGTTCTTC. Protein: CSVNDRSSYNEQFF.

The V call is TRBV12-5, the J call TRBJ2-7, with TRBD1 identical over 9 bases. Germline V gene sequence: CDR1 LGHNT, CDR2 FRNRAP. The CDR3 spans 14 residues. Trimming at V came to 4 bases and at J to 5 bases, leaving 6 bases not matched to a gene. CDR3 DNA sequence: TGTGCTAGTGGTTCCGGGACAGGGAGAGACGAGCAGTACTTC. This encodes CASGSGTGRDEQYF.

The rearrangement uses TRBV9 and TRBJ1-2; TRBD1 aligns across 10 bases. CDR1 and CDR2 from the germline V gene are SGDLS and YYNGEE. Trimming took 4 bases from V and 4 from J; bases not matched to a gene: 7. This CDR3 region has 15 residues. The CDR3 DNA reads as TGTGCCAGCAGCACCCGGGACAGGGGAATCTATGGCTACACCTTC. Translation: CASSTRDRGIYGYTF. The complete variable domain, with remaining parts taken from reference TRBV9 and TRBJ1-2, reads DSGVTQTPKHLITATGQRVTLRCSPRSGDLSVYWYQQSLDQGLQFLIQYYNGEERAKGNILERFSAQQFPDLHSELNLSSLELGDSALYFCASSTRDRGIYGYTFGSGTRLTVV.

The chain joins TRBV30 to TRBJ2-1, with D perhaps given as TRBD1 or TRBD2 (5 bases each). The CDR3 is 15 residues long. The germline V and J ends were trimmed by 5 bases and 5 bases, with 19 bases remaining between them. Germline CDR1 reads GTSNPN; CDR2 reads SVGIG (reference sequence). The CDR3 loop reads CAWQMGSSGHNEQFF. The CDR3 nucleotides read TGTGCCTGGCAGATGGGCTCTTCGGGGCACAATGAGCAGTTCTTC.

This chain connects TRBV11-2 to TRBJ2-5; 7 nucleotides line up with TRBD1. Unmatched junction bases numbered 6, after V lost 5 bases and J lost 9 bases. The germline CDR1 and CDR2 sequences are SGHAT and FQNNGV. The CDR3 totals 12 residues. The CDR3 bases are TGTGCCAGCAGCACGGGACAGCTGGCCCAGTACTTC. This gives the protein CASSTGQLAQYF.

The V call is TRBV5-1, the J call TRBJ1-2; no firm D call. The CDR3 extends over 14 amino acids. V was cut by 0 bases and J by 2 bases, with 8 bases left in between. Germline assignment: CDR1 SGHRS and CDR2 YFSETQ. CDR3 DNA sequence: TGCGCCAGCAGCTTGGATGTCAGCAACTATGGCTACACCTTC. This gives the protein CASSLDVSNYGYTF. The entire variable domain, with the rest obtained from reference TRBV5-1 and TRBJ1-2, is as follows: KAGVTQTPRYLIKTRGQQVTLSCSPISGHRSVSWYQQTPGQGLQFLFEYFSETQRNKGNFPGRFSGRQFSNSRSEMNVSTLELGDSALYLCASSLDVSNYGYTFGSGTRLTVV.

The rearrangement links TRBV7-9 to TRBJ1-2; 7 bases align to TRBD1. CDR1 is SEHNR, CDR2 FQNEAQ, per germline (reference sequence). V was pared by 5 bases and J by 4 bases, with 7 bases of the junction left unmatched. The CDR3 extends over 14 amino acids. CDR3 loop: CASSRQGRFYGYTF. DNA of the CDR3: TGTGCCAGCAGCCGACAGGGACGATTCTATGGCTACACCTTC.

The J gene is TRBJ2-5, the V gene TRBV6-5; maybe TRBD2 (5 bases). This CDR3 spans 14 amino acids. Germline V gene lookup returns CDR1 MNHEY and CDR2 SVGAGI. Trimming took 6 bases from V and 5 from J, leaving 16 bases between them. In nucleotides, the CDR3 is TGTGCCAGCAGCCCGGACGGGATCCGGGAGACCCAGTACTTC. Residues: CASSPDGIRETQYF.

The chain carries TRBV29-1 and TRBJ2-5; the match to TRBD2 covers 8 bases. Germline V CDR1 and CDR2: SQVTM, ANQGSEA. The V and J ends lost 4 bases and 5 bases, in that order; junction bases with no gene match: 3. The CDR3 consists of 12 residues. As DNA, the CDR3 is TGCAGCGTTGTTGCTAGCGGGGAGACCCAGTACTTC. Its protein is CSVVASGETQYF.

This sequence joins TRBV9 and TRBJ2-7, with D hard to call. Germline V gene sequence: CDR1 SGDLS, CDR2 YYNGEE. CDR3 size: 14 residues. V was pared by 0 bases and J by 2 bases, with 9 bases between. For the CDR3, the DNA is TGTGCCAGCAGCGTAGGTCCCGGAGCCTACGAGCAGTACTTC. This sequence encodes CASSVGPGAYEQYF.

This chain connects TRBV29-1 to TRBJ1-4, with D uncertain. This CDR3 spans 10 amino acids. The germline V gene has CDR1 SQVTM and CDR2 ANQGSEA. Trimming took 5 bases from V and 7 from J, leaving 5 bases between them. CDR3 sequence (DNA): TGCAGCGTTTGGAGTGAAAAACTGTTTTTT. This encodes CSVWSEKLFF.

The J gene is TRBJ2-7, the V gene TRBV14, with 7 bases identical to TRBD1. The V and J ends lost 2 bases and 3 bases, in that order; junction bases with no gene match: 4. CDR3 length: 14 residues. The V gene's germline CDR1 is SGHDN and CDR2 FVKESK. The CDR3 bases are TGTGCCAGCAGCCAAACCGGGACAGTCTACGAGCAGTACTTC. Amino acids: CASSQTGTVYEQYF. The full variable domain, rest sourced from reference TRBV14 and TRBJ2-7, is EAGVTQFPSHSVIEKGQTVTLRCDPISGHDNLYWYRRVMGKEIKFLLHFVKESKQDESGMPNNRFLAERTGGTYSTLKVQPAELEDSGVYFCASSQTGTVYEQYFGPGTRLTVT.

The rearrangement uses TRBV4-2 and TRBJ2-1; unclear D gene. The CDR3 runs to 15 residues. V shed 0 bases and J shed 7 bases, with 13 bases lying between them. Germline lookup yields CDR1 LGHNA and CDR2 YNFKEQ. The CDR3 DNA reads TGTGCCAGCAGCCAAGAATACAGCGTCCTTAATGAGCAGTTCTTC. It translates to CASSQEYSVLNEQFF.

The chain is built from TRBV7-6 and TRBJ2-1; D uncertain. Germline loops: CDR1 SGHVS, CDR2 FNYEAQ. Trimming stripped 0 bases from V and 7 bases from J, with 19 bases between. CDR3 length: 17 amino acids. The CDR3 coding sequence is TGTGCCAGCAGCTTAGCTCCTGACAAAGGTTTAGAAAATGAGCAGTTCTTC. It translates to CASSLAPDKGLENEQFF.

The chain couples TRBV4-1 to TRBJ1-5; no firm D call. This CDR3 is 15 amino acids long. With 0 bases removed from V and 0 bases from J, the gap between germline ends came to 6 bases. Germline V gene lookup returns CDR1 MGHRA and CDR2 YSYEKL. The CDR3 reads CASSQEQLSNQPQHF. The DNA of the CDR3 is TGCGCCAGCAGCCAAGAACAGCTTAGCAATCAGCCCCAGCATTTT.

This chain uses TRBV19 with TRBJ1-6; a possible D gene is TRBD1 (6 bases). CDR1 is LNHDA and CDR2 is SQIVND in the germline V gene (reference sequence). This CDR3 spans 14 amino acids. V lost 6 bases to trimming and J lost 8 bases, with 14 bases between them. The CDR3 region is CASSPGGGDSPLHF. The CDR3, as DNA: TGTGCCAGTAGCCCAGGAGGGGGGGATTCACCCCTCCACTTT.